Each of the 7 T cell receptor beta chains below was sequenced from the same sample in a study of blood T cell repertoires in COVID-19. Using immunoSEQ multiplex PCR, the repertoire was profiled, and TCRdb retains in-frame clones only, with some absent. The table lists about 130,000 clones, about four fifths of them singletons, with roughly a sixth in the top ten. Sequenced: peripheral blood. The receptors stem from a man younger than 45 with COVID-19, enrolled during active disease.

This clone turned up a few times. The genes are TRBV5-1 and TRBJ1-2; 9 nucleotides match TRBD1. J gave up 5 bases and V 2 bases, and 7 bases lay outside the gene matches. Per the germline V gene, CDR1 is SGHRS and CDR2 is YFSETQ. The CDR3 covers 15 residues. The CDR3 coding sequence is TGCGCCAGCAGCTTAAGTCAGACAGGGGGATATGGCTACACCTTC. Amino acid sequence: CASSLSQTGGYGYTF.

In nucleotides, the CDR3 is TGTGCCAGCAGCTTAGTCGCCGTTCCGGGACAGCCAAATGAAAAACTGTTTTTT. Protein sequence: CASSLVAVPGQPNEKLFF. V usage is TRBV7-9 and J usage is TRBJ1-4; 7 nucleotides match TRBD1. Trimming cost V 1 base and J 5 bases; bases outside gene matches: 13. Per germline, CDR1 SEHNR and CDR2 FQNEAQ (reference sequence). CDR3 length equals 18 residues.

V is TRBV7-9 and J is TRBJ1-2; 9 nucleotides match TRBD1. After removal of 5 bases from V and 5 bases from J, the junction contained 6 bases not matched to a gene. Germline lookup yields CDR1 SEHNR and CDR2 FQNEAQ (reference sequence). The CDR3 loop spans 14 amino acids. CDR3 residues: CASSVPGTGYGYTF. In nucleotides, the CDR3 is TGTGCCAGCAGCGTCCCCGGGACAGGGTATGGCTACACCTTC.

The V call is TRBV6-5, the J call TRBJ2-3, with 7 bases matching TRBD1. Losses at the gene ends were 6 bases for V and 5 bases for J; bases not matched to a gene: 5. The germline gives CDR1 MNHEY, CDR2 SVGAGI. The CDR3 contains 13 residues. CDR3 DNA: TGTGCCAGCAGAAACAGGGGCCAAGATACGCAGTATTTT. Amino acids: CASRNRGQDTQYF.

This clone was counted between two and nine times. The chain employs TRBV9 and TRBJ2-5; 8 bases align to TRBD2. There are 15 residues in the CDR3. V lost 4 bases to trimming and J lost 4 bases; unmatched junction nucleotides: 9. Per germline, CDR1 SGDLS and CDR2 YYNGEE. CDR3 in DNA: TGTGCCAGCAGCTCTGGACTAGCAACGATAGAGACCCAGTACTTC. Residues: CASSSGLATIETQYF.

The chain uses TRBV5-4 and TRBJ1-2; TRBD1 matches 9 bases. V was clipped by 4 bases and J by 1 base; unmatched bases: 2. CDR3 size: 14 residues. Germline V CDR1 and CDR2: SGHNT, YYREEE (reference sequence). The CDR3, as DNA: TGTGCCAGCAGCGCGGGACAGGGTAACTATGGCTACACCTTC. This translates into CASSAGQGNYGYTF.

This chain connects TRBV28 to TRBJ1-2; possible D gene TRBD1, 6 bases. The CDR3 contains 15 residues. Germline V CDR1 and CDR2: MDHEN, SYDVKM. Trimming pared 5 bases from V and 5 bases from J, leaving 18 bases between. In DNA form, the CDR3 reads TGTGCCAGCAGTCCTATACAGGGAGTAAAATATGGCTACACCTTC. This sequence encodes CASSPIQGVKYGYTF.